These 14 T cell receptor beta chains share one sample of origin, sequenced in a study of cytomegalovirus exposure and HLA in healthy donors. In the PCR, 60 Vbeta and 13 Jbeta primers were used. The table came from immunoSEQ multiplex PCR; TCRdb's copy has only in-frame clones and leaves some out. The table records some 150,000 clones, approximately 84% of them present only once. The sequencing sample was made of PBMCs. These receptors were collected from a young man in good health and CMV-seropositive.

This clone was seen only a few times. The J gene is TRBJ2-5, the V gene TRBV6-5; 7 bases are shared with TRBD1. The CDR3 runs to 13 residues. Trimming removed 6 bases from V and 3 bases from J; junction bases left unmatched: 4. Germline CDR1 and CDR2: MNHEY and SVGAGI. CDR3 nucleotides: TGTGCCAGCAGGATAACAGGGGAAGAGACCCAGTACTTC. Residues: CASRITGEETQYF.

This clone was seen only once. The chain joins TRBV28 to TRBJ2-1; 7 positions match TRBD2. The CDR3 is made up of 16 amino acids. V shed 7 bases and J 7 bases; nucleotides not matched to a gene: 16. Germline V gene data show CDR1 as MDHEN and CDR2 as SYDVKM. CDR3 amino acids: CASTSADRAGANEQFF. The CDR3 DNA follows: TGTGCCAGCACCTCAGCGGACCGCGCGGGAGCGAATGAGCAGTTCTTC.

As DNA, the CDR3 is TGTGCCAGCAGTTACTCCGTCGGGGGTGGAAACACCATATATTTT. This codes for CASSYSVGGGNTIYF. The rearrangement joins TRBV6-5 to TRBJ1-3; perhaps TRBD1 as D (5 bases). V was clipped by 0 bases and J by 3 bases, with 9 bases between them. CDR3 length equals 15 residues. Looked up from germline, CDR1 is MNHEY and CDR2 is SVGAGI.

The chain has TRBV9 and TRBJ2-3; 10 bases are a match to TRBD2. V shed 0 bases, J shed 0 bases, and the junction held 10 bases outside the gene matches. Germline V gene data show CDR1 as SGDLS and CDR2 as YYNGEE. The CDR3 is made up of 19 amino acids. The CDR3 DNA reads TGTGCCAGCAGCGTAGTCGGTAGCGGGGGGACTGAAAGCACAGATACGCAGTATTTT. It yields the protein CASSVVGSGGTESTDTQYF.

V is TRBV25-1 and J is TRBJ2-1; weak D call: TRBD2 (5 bases). Germline CDR1 and CDR2: MGHDK and SYGVNS. V was pared by 2 bases and J by 5 bases, with 10 bases between. CDR3 length: 14 residues. The DNA of the CDR3 is TGTGCCAGCAGTGAAAGCGGCACTCACAATGAGCAGTTCTTC. Residues: CASSESGTHNEQFF.

This clone has just a few counts. One end of the junction does not line up with germline, which may come from a read error. This rearrangement joins TRBV6-5 to TRBJ1-1; 7 nucleotides line up with TRBD1. Germline values: CDR1 MNHEY, CDR2 SVGAGI. This CDR3 has 15 residues. CDR3 coding DNA: TGTGCCAGCAGCTACTCACGACAGGGTTTCACTGAAGCTTTCTTT. It yields the protein CASSYSRQGFTEAFF.

This clone has a handful of counts. The V gene is TRBV4-1, the J gene TRBJ1-5; 11 bases are shared with TRBD1. This CDR3 is built from 16 residues. In germline, CDR1 is MGHRA, CDR2 YSYEKL. The V gene end was trimmed by 4 bases and the J gene end by 4 bases; junction bases not matched to a gene: 6. CDR3 protein: CASSPRTGGLNQPQHF. As DNA, the CDR3 is TGCGCCAGCAGCCCTCGGACAGGGGGCCTTAATCAGCCCCAGCATTTT.

The chain couples TRBV28 to TRBJ2-2; possibly TRBD2 for D (5 bases). CDR1 is MDHEN and CDR2 is SYDVKM in the germline V gene. This CDR3 has 13 amino acids. V was cut by 2 bases and J by 5 bases, with 6 bases left in between. CDR3 bases: TGTGCCAGCAGTTTAAAGCGGACCGGGGAGCTGTTTTTT. Protein: CASSLKRTGELFF. Full variable domain (rest looked up from reference TRBV28 and TRBJ2-2): DVKVTQSSRYLVKRTGEKVFLECVQDMDHENMFWYRQDPGLGLRLIYFSYDVKMKEKGDIPEGYSVSREKKERFSLILESASTNQTSMYLCASSLKRTGELFFGEGSRLTVL.

In nucleotides, the CDR3 is TGTGCCAGCAGTTTAGGGTCAGGGCTAGGGGTTGAAGCTTTCTTT. Translated, it gives CASSLGSGLGVEAFF. The V gene is TRBV27, the J gene TRBJ1-1; a weak D match, TRBD1 (5 bases). The CDR3 has 15 amino acids. Germline loops: CDR1 MNHEY, CDR2 SMNVEV (reference sequence). V lost 2 bases to trimming and J lost 7 bases, with 17 bases between them.

This chain uses TRBV9 with TRBJ2-3, with 8 positions matching TRBD2. Germline CDR1 and CDR2: SGDLS and YYNGEE. The CDR3 extends over 15 amino acids. Trimming removed 1 base from V and 5 bases from J; junction bases left unmatched: 6. CDR3 loop: CASSVTAGAGDTQYF. CDR3 nucleotides: TGTGCCAGCAGCGTAACAGCGGGGGCCGGAGATACGCAGTATTTT.

The V and J genes are TRBV7-9 and TRBJ2-5; TRBD2 is a possible D gene (6 bases). Germline values: CDR1 SEHNR, CDR2 FQNEAQ (reference sequence). V was cut by 3 bases and J by 3 bases, with 11 bases left in between. The CDR3 extends over 14 amino acids. CDR3 region: CASSFGGIKETQYF. For the CDR3, the DNA is TGTGCCAGCAGCTTCGGCGGGATCAAAGAGACCCAGTACTTC.

CDR3 sequence reads: CASSPQTSLGELFF. The CDR3 DNA reads as TGTGCCAGCAGCCCCCAGACTAGCCTTGGGGAGCTGTTTTTT. The chain recombines TRBV9 with TRBJ2-2; TRBD2 matches at 7 bases. V shed 4 bases and J 8 bases; nucleotides not matched to a gene: 8. The germline V gene encodes CDR1 SGDLS and CDR2 YYNGEE. CDR3 length equals 14 residues. Using reference TRBV9 and TRBJ2-2 for the parts outside the CDR3, the full variable domain is DSGVTQTPKHLITATGQRVTLRCSPRSGDLSVYWYQQSLDQGLQFLIQYYNGEERAKGNILERFSAQQFPDLHSELNLSSLELGDSALYFCASSPQTSLGELFFGEGSRLTVL.

This rearrangement joins TRBV2 to TRBJ2-7; TRBD2 is a possible D gene (5 bases). The V and J ends lost 7 bases and 4 bases respectively, with 11 bases between them. Germline V gives CDR1 SNHLY, CDR2 FYNNEI. CDR3 length: 12 residues. Here the CDR3 DNA reads TGTGCCAGCAACCCGGGAACATACGAGCAGTACTTC. Protein sequence: CASNPGTYEQYF.

CDR3 amino acids: CASSIAGGSETQYF. The CDR3 DNA is TGTGCCAGCTCTATAGCGGGGGGGTCGGAGACCCAGTACTTC. The chain joins TRBV6-1 to TRBJ2-5; 11 bases match TRBD2. V lost 8 bases to trimming and J lost 5 bases; unmatched junction nucleotides: 7. The germline V gene has CDR1 MNHNS and CDR2 SASEGT. The length of the CDR3 is 14 residues.